The 26 T cell receptor delta chains below all came from one sample that was sequenced in a study of γδ T cells in repeated Plasmodium falciparum infection (dated by TCRdb to 2020 to 2023). Libraries were constructed by multiplex PCR. The sample was run on an Illumina MiSeq. Clones were re-identified by TCRdb from the public reads with CATT, and rows with the same DNA were merged. This sample is represented by around 50,000 delta-chain clones; 1.6% of them were singletons. The ten largest clonotypes hold 6.5% to 9.5% of the sample. For bulk TCR repertoire analysis, Vgamma9/Vdelta2+ and Vdelta2-negative gammadelta T cell populations were flow-sorted out of peripheral blood mononuclear cells. Sequenced input: gamma-delta T cells from blood. The receptors stem from a pool of human donors (malaria-infected and uninfected, not separated).

This clone was seen ten or more times. TCRdb pairs this DNA with a much larger clone's protein that differs at residue 4, likely a read error; the protein shown was translated from the DNA. The chain uses TRDV1 and TRDJ1; D is unresolved. CDR1 is TSWWSYY and CDR2 is QGS in the germline V gene. The CDR3 loop spans 20 amino acids. CDR3 sequence (DNA): TGTGCTCTTGAGGAACTCTCTACACTATACCCTTGTAGTACTAGTACTAAACTCATCTTT. This codes for CALEELSTLYPCSTSTKLIF.

This clone appeared many times. This DNA's translation and the protein TCRdb lists, from a much larger clone, do not match at residue 3, likely due to a read error; the protein shown is translated from the DNA. V and J are TRDV2 and TRDJ2, with D perhaps matching TRDD3 (5 bases). Germline-derived CDR1 and CDR2 are GEAIGNYY and EKD. This CDR3 contains 14 residues. The chain's CDR3 is CARDTITGTAQLFF. DNA for the CDR3: TGTGCCCGTGACACCATTACTGGGACAGCACAACTCTTCTTT.

This clone was picked up many times. Translating this DNA gives a protein that differs at residue 12 from the TCRdb one, which belongs to a much larger clone; a read error is likely, and the protein shown is this translation. This rearrangement joins TRDV1 to TRDJ1, with D perhaps being TRDD2 or TRDD3 (6 bases each). Between the trimmed V and J ends, which lost 3 bases and 8 bases, there was a span of 40 bases. The V gene's germline CDR1 is TSWWSYY and CDR2 QGS. The CDR3 has 22 amino acids. CDR3: CALGDRPSYGPNGLGLTFKLIF. Here the CDR3 DNA reads TGTGCTCTTGGGGACAGACCCTCCTACGGTCCGAATGGCCTGGGGCTGACTTTCAAACTCATCTTT.

As concerns this clone: A much larger clone is a single base away; this may be a read error. Other nucleotide sequences from this sample produce the same CDR3. This rearrangement joins TRDV1 to TRDJ1; 7 bases match TRDD3. The CDR3 is made up of 21 amino acids. Germline assignment: CDR1 TSWWSYY and CDR2 QGS. V was pared by 9 bases and J by 11 bases, with 39 bases of the junction left unmatched. The CDR3, as DNA: TGTGCTCTCATAACCAAGCCTTCTCCTAACTGGGGACCTAATTACACCGGTAAGCTCATCTTT. Protein: CALITKPSPNWGPNYTGKLIF.

This clone was picked up many times. A single base is all that separates this from a far larger clone, so a read error is likely. The sample has other DNA sequences that encode this CDR3 too. The J segment was not called; the V segment is TRDV2; the table's D call TRDD3 went unverified against the DNA. The CDR3 runs 19 residues. The germline CDR1 and CDR2 sequences are GEAIGNYY and EKD. The CDR3 protein is CACDTFSYGGYGYTDKLIF. CDR3 nucleotides: TGTGCCTGTGACACCTTTTCCTACGGGGGATACGGGTACACCGATAAGCTCATCTTT.

Concerning this clone itself: A far larger clone is one base from this, pointing to a likely read error. This sample also contains other DNA sequences that code for the same CDR3. This rearrangement joins TRDV1 to TRDJ1, with D maybe TRDD1 (6 bases). TCRdb leaves out the J gene; it was filled in here by matching the DNA to germline. Germline loops: CDR1 TSWWSYY, CDR2 QGS. V was cut by 0 bases and J by 0 bases, with 47 bases left in between. This CDR3 has 28 residues. Here the CDR3 reads CALGELPFPPLATKKYLRVLAYTDKLIF. DNA for the CDR3: TGTGCTCTTGGGGAACTTCCGTTTCCTCCTCTGGCTACTAAGAAATATTTACGGGTCCTTGCTTACACCGATAAACTCATCTTT.

In its sample, this clone was seen a few times. TCRdb's protein for this DNA is that of a much larger clone and differs from the translation at residues 6 and 7, likely a read error; the protein shown is the DNA translation. The chain recombines TRDV2 with TRDJ1; TRDD3 matches at 8 bases. Losses at the gene ends were 0 bases for V and 0 bases for J; bases not matched to a gene: 8. The CDR3 runs to 17 residues. Looked up from germline, CDR1 is GEAIGNYY and CDR2 is EKD. The CDR3 region is CACDTAPGIRNTDKLIF. As DNA, the CDR3 is TGTGCCTGTGACACCGCCCCCGGGATACGAAACACCGATAAACTCATCTTT.

This clone has just a few counts. TCRdb records a much larger clone's protein for this DNA, with a difference at residue 13 that likely arises from a read error; the protein given is the translation of the DNA. The V gene is TRDV1, the J gene TRDJ1; the match to TRDD3 covers 11 bases. The J gene was not available in TCRdb and was assigned here by matching the DNA to germline segments. This CDR3 comprises 19 residues. J gave up 4 bases and V 0 bases, and 13 bases lay outside the gene matches. Looked up from germline, CDR1 is TSWWSYY and CDR2 is QGS. CDR3 in amino acids: CALGELPHNWGIYNDKLIF. CDR3 in DNA: TGTGCTCTTGGGGAACTTCCTCACAACTGGGGGATATACAACGATAAACTCATCTTT.

This clone was counted a few times. A far larger clone differs by one base, so this is likely a read error. The same CDR3 arises from other DNA sequences in this sample as well. The chain joins TRDV1 to TRDJ1; weak D call: TRDD2 (6 bases). CDR3 length: 22 residues. Germline V gene lookup returns CDR1 TSWWSYY and CDR2 QGS. The CDR3, as DNA: TGTGCTCTTGGGAAGACCCCATTCTTCCTCACCAATTTAGCGTCTCCAACCGATAAGCTCATCTTT. Encoded protein: CALGKTPFFLTNLASPTDKLIF.

This clone has just a few counts. This probably arose from a read error, given a far larger clone one base away. Different DNA sequences within this sample yield the same CDR3. The gene calls are TRDV1 and TRDJ1; 8 bases align to TRDD3. TCRdb gives no J gene; it was assigned here by matching the DNA to germline. Germline CDR1 is TSWWSYY and CDR2 is QGS. The CDR3 has 27 amino acids. The trim removed 0 bases at V and 0 bases at J, leaving 36 bases unmatched. This chain's CDR3 is CALGELVFCLLGPPTGGPTLYTDKLIF. The CDR3 DNA reads TGTGCTCTTGGGGAACTAGTATTTTGCCTCCTAGGCCCCCCAACTGGGGGTCCTACTTTGTACACCGATAAACTCATCTTT.

This clone was detected a few times. The protein recorded in TCRdb matches a much larger clone and deviates from this DNA's translation at residue 9, suggesting a read error; the protein here is obtained by translating the DNA. V and J are TRDV1 and TRDJ1; D is possibly TRDD3 (5 bases). The J gene was not available in TCRdb and was assigned here by matching the DNA to germline segments. V lost 4 bases and J 0 bases, leaving 24 bases between the germline ends. CDR3 length equals 19 residues. Germline V gene lookup returns CDR1 TSWWSYY and CDR2 QGS. The CDR3 loop reads CALGVRGCRRLGYTDKLIF. The CDR3 DNA reads as TGTGCTCTTGGGGTACGGGGGTGTAGGAGACTTGGGTACACCGATAAACTCATCTTT.

Note on this clone: A read error likely explains this, since a far larger clone differs by one base. The J gene went uncalled, whereas the V gene is TRDV1; TRDD3, the table's D call, was not compared with the DNA. The CDR3 consists of 19 residues. Germline V gene sequence: CDR1 TSWWSYY, CDR2 QGS. CDR3 nucleotide sequence: TGTGCTCTTGGGGGAAGACTTAAAAAGTCCCTCCGGTACACCGATAAACTCATCTTC. Protein product: CALGGRLKKSLRYTDKLIF.

Of note for this clone: This DNA's translation and the protein TCRdb lists, from a much larger clone, do not match at residue 10, likely due to a read error; the protein shown is translated from the DNA. The rearrangement uses TRDV3 and TRDJ1; no clear D. Matching the DNA to germline supplied the J gene, which TCRdb does not give. Trimming left V 1 base short and J 0 bases short, with 24 bases between. The germline V gene encodes CDR1 TVYSNPD and CDR2 GDNSRS (reference sequence). The CDR3 has 18 residues. For the CDR3, the DNA is TGTGCCTTTAATTGCTTAGTGGGCTGGAGGACGTACACCGATAAACTCATCTTT. As protein: CAFNCLVGWRTYTDKLIF.

This clone was counted between two and nine times. Possible read error: a much larger clone is one base away. Distinct nucleotide sequences in the sample also encode this CDR3. The J gene went uncalled, whereas the V gene is TRDV1; TRDD3 was called by the table and not checked on the DNA. Germline V gene data show CDR1 as TSWWSYY and CDR2 as QGS. The CDR3 covers 17 residues. CDR3 in amino acids: CALGEPGDTPSTDKLIF. The DNA for the CDR3 is TGTGCTCTTGGGGAACCGGGGGATACCCCCTCCACTGATAAACTCATCTTC.

There are many counts of this clone. The protein TCRdb gives is from a much larger clone and does not agree with this DNA's translation at residue 3, likely a read error; the protein shown here comes from the DNA. The chain joins TRDV3 to TRDJ1; 10 bases line up with TRDD3. CDR3 length equals 16 residues. V lost 4 bases to trimming and J lost 1 base; unmatched junction nucleotides: 12. Germline CDR1 is TVYSNPD and CDR2 is GDNSRS (reference sequence). CDR3 sequence: CASTFPWGIPTDKLIF. DNA of the CDR3: TGTGCCTCTACCTTCCCTTGGGGGATACCCACCGATAAACTCATCTTT.

This clone was found many times. This CDR3 is also generated by other DNA sequences in the sample. The chain combines TRDV3 with TRDJ1; TRDD3 matches 10 bases. This CDR3 contains 19 residues. From germline, CDR1 is TVYSNPD and CDR2 GDNSRS (reference sequence). The trim removed 1 base at V and 0 bases at J, leaving 17 bases unmatched. This chain's CDR3 is CAFIPRAGYWGIYTDKLIF. The CDR3 DNA follows: TGTGCCTTTATCCCCCGAGCCGGTTACTGGGGGATCTACACCGATAAACTCATCTTT.

This clone has at least ten counts. TCRdb lists a protein that is different at residue 6 from the translated DNA; the protein given here uses the DNA translation. The chain links TRDV1 to TRDJ1, with no clear D. V was trimmed by 4 bases and J by 7 bases, leaving 19 bases between them. Germline loops: CDR1 TSWWSYY, CDR2 QGS. This CDR3 contains 15 residues. CDR3: CALGAHFRATFKLIF. The CDR3 DNA reads as TGTGCTCTTGGGGCCCATTTTCGGGCTACGTTTAAACTCATCTTT.

This clone was observed a handful of times. The protein that TCRdb holds for this DNA derives from a much larger clone and differs from the translated DNA at residue 14, which likely indicates a read error; the protein shown here is translated from the DNA. This sequence joins TRDV1 and TRDJ1; 10 bases are shared with TRDD3. The J gene, left out of TCRdb, was set here by checking the DNA against germline. The V gene end was trimmed by 6 bases and the J gene end by 3 bases; junction bases not matched to a gene: 19. Germline CDR1 reads TSWWSYY; CDR2 reads QGS. This CDR3 spans 19 amino acids. CDR3: CALGLSTGGFVGHADKLIF. The CDR3, as DNA: TGTGCTCTTGGCCTCAGTACTGGGGGATTTGTCGGTCACGCCGATAAACTCATCTTT.

As to this clone: With only one base between it and a far larger clone, this is likely a read error. Other DNA sequences in this sample translate to the same CDR3. V usage is TRDV1 and J usage is TRDJ1; tentatively, D is TRDD2 (6 bases). Germline CDR1 TSWWSYY, CDR2 QGS. This CDR3 is 18 amino acids long. V gave up 3 bases and J gave up 7 bases, with 27 bases separating them. CDR3: CALGEAFFLDGRGGKLIF. DNA for the CDR3: TGTGCTCTTGGGGAGGCCTTCTTCCTCGACGGGAGAGGGGGTAAACTCATCTTT.

On this clone: TCRdb's protein, taken from a much larger clone, differs from this DNA's translation at residue 14, likely owing to a read error; the protein displayed comes from the DNA. The CDR3: CACDTLLGDTLGDSRQMFF. The CDR3 DNA reads as TGTGCCTGTGACACCCTACTGGGGGATACGCTGGGGGACTCCCGACAGATGTTTTTC. The rearrangement links TRDV2 to TRDJ3, with 13 bases that match TRDD3. The J gene, not given by TCRdb, was assigned here from a germline match of the nucleotide sequence. This CDR3 contains 19 residues. Per germline, CDR1 GEAIGNYY and CDR2 EKD.

This clone was seen ten or more times. The V call is TRDV1, the J call TRDJ1, with TRDD3 as a possible D gene (5 bases). V was cut by 2 bases and J by 5 bases, with 18 bases left in between. The CDR3 has 16 residues. In germline, CDR1 is TSWWSYY, CDR2 QGS. Written as DNA, the CDR3 is TGTGCTCTTGGGGAAAGGGGGGCCCCCCTTAAGGATAAACTCATCTTT. It encodes CALGERGAPLKDKLIF.

Notes on this clone: TCRdb assigns this DNA the protein of a much larger clone, which departs from its translation at residue 4; this likely reflects a read error, and the protein shown comes from translating the DNA. The genes are TRDV1 and TRDJ1, with no clear D. This CDR3 contains 21 residues. Germline V CDR1 and CDR2: TSWWSYY, QGS. The CDR3 loop reads CALEEGLSPSSIPLYTDKLIF. The CDR3 DNA reads as TGTGCTCTTGAGGAAGGCCTCTCCCCATCGAGTATCCCGCTGTACACCGATAAACTCATCTTT.

In its sample, this clone was seen many times. TCRdb lists the protein of a much larger clone for this DNA, which differs at residue 16, so this is likely a read error; the protein given here is translated from the DNA itself. A V gene of TRDV2 was called, but no J gene was assigned; the table assigns TRDD3, which was not confirmed against the DNA. Germline CDR1 GEAIGNYY, CDR2 EKD. CDR3 size: 18 residues. CDR3 loop: CACDTVGGTWGKTDKPIF. The CDR3 nucleotides read TGTGCCTGTGACACGGTAGGAGGTACCTGGGGGAAAACCGATAAACCCATCTTT.

The sample holds a few counts of this clone. This likely reflects a read error, since a far larger clone is one base away. At the DNA level, this CDR3 is encoded by other sequences in the same sample as well. This chain connects TRDV3 to TRDJ3; TRDD2 agrees at 9 bases. The J gene, missing from TCRdb, was assigned here through DNA to germline matching. The V gene's germline CDR1 is TVYSNPD and CDR2 GDNSRS (reference sequence). V trimming: 4 bases; J trimming: 0 bases; junction bases outside the gene matches: 16. The CDR3 extends over 20 amino acids. In nucleotides, the CDR3 is TGTGCCTCCTGGCCTTCCTACGTATCTGGGCGCTCCTGGGACACCCGACAGATGTTTTTC. Its translation is CASWPSYVSGRSWDTRQMFF.

Concerning this clone: The TCRdb protein comes from a much larger clone and disagrees with this DNA's translation at residue 13, likely due to a read error; the protein given here is derived from the DNA. The chain has TRDV1 and TRDJ1, with TRDD3 identical over 8 bases. The J gene is absent in TCRdb and was assigned here via DNA matching to germline. The CDR3 totals 16 residues. Germline lookup yields CDR1 TSWWSYY and CDR2 QGS. As DNA, the CDR3 is TGTGCTCTTGGGGAAGCCCGGCTGGGGGACACCGATGAACTCATCTTT. Translated, it gives CALGEARLGDTDELIF.

This clone has just a few counts. TCRdb shows a much larger clone's protein in place of this DNA's translation, and the two differ at residue 18, likely through a read error; the protein shown is translated from the DNA. The chain is built from TRDV1 and TRDJ1, with D possibly being TRDD3 (6 bases). The J gene, not given by TCRdb, was assigned here from a germline match of the nucleotide sequence. The CDR3 runs to 22 residues. Germline values: CDR1 TSWWSYY, CDR2 QGS. The CDR3 sequence is CALGEPRRRDTRTPFHTGKLIF. In nucleotides, the CDR3 is TGTGCTCTTGGGGAACCTCGGAGAAGAGATACGCGGACACCATTCCACACCGGTAAACTCATCTTT.